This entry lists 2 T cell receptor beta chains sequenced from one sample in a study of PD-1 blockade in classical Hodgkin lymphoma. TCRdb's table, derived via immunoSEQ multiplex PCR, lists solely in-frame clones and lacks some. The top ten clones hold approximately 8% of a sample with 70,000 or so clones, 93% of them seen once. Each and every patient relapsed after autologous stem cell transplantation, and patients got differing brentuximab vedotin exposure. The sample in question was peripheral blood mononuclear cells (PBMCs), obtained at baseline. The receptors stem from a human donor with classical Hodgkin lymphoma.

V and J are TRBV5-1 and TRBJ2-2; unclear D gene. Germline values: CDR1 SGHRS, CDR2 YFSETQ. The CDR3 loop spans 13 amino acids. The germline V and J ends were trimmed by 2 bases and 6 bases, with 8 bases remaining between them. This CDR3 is CASSFRVSGELFF. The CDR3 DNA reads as TGCGCCAGCAGCTTCCGGGTCTCCGGGGAGCTGTTTTTT.

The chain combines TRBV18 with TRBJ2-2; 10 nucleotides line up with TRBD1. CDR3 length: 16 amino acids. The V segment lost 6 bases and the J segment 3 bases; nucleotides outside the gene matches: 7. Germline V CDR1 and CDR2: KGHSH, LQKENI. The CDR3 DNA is TGTGCCAGCTCTCGTCGACAGGGGGCGGACACCGGGGAGCTGTTTTTT. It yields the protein CASSRRQGADTGELFF.